This T cell receptor beta chain was captured by sequencing in a study of identical twins. Study-level results: These conclusions were based on statistical analysis (cross-sectional, not following the same donors). Abundant beta clonotypes from cord blood bore fewer insertions; memory repertoires lacked this pattern.

In germline, CDR1 is ENHRY, CDR2 SYGVKD. The V gene end was trimmed by 10 bases and the J gene end by 1 base; junction bases not matched to a gene: 7. CDR3 size: 14 residues. TCRdb reanalysed the 5' RACE reads using MiXCR and keeps one entry per CDR3 protein. The sample lists 300,000 or so distinct CDR3 sequences, nearly 9.5% occurring once. This clonotype was seen at least ten times. As yet, its antigen is unknown. All donors were healthy, and all were Caucasian. The same data also contributed to another study, on yellow fever vaccine responses in identical twins. Turning to that study: Among the twins, the vaccine T cell response reportedly seemed partly convergent and partly personalized.

J is TRBJ2-5 and V is TRBV10-3; 9 bases are shared with TRBD1. Input material: CD8+ T cells sorted from blood. The TCR comes from a young woman in good health. The DNA of the CDR3 is TGTGCCACCCGGGGACAGGGAGGCCAAGAGACCCAGTACTTC. Translated: CATRGQGGQETQYF.